Presented here are 14 T cell receptor beta chains from one specimen sequenced in a study of graft-versus-host responses after intestinal transplantation. Antigens of these TCRs are unknown. Clones were read by immunoSEQ multiplex PCR, and TCRdb kept only the in-frame ones, dropping some. The sample carries about 120,000 clones, 90% to 95% recorded once. The source was unstimulated CD8+ T cells sorted from spleen or lymph node cells, collected before transplant. These receptors all come from a human donor who was the organ donor for an intestinal transplant.

The chain combines TRBV4-1 with TRBJ2-7; 7 nucleotides align to TRBD1. This CDR3 has 15 residues. Germline V lookup: CDR1 MGHRA, CDR2 YSYEKL. Unmatched junction bases numbered 11, after V lost 6 bases and J lost 3 bases. The CDR3 loop is CASSQTGDPRYEQYF. In nucleotides, the CDR3 is TGCGCCAGCAGTCAAACAGGGGATCCACGCTACGAGCAGTACTTC.

V and J are TRBV9 and TRBJ2-7; 10 bases line up with TRBD2. Germline V gene data show CDR1 as SGDLS and CDR2 as YYNGEE. Trimming cost V 0 bases and J 4 bases; bases outside gene matches: 4. The CDR3 consists of 15 residues. The CDR3 DNA reads TGTGCCAGCAGCGTAGGGGCTAGCGGGAGATACGAGCAGTACTTC. Translating it yields CASSVGASGRYEQYF.

The J gene is TRBJ2-1, the V gene TRBV25-1; 10 bases fit TRBD2. Germline trimming cut 8 bases from V and 1 base from J; bases unmatched to any gene: 8. The CDR3 extends over 16 amino acids. The germline CDR1 and CDR2 sequences are MGHDK and SYGVNS. The CDR3 here is CASLMKREGSYNEQFF. In DNA form, the CDR3 reads TGTGCCAGCCTAATGAAGCGGGAGGGGTCCTACAATGAGCAGTTCTTC.

This chain links TRBV19 with TRBJ1-1, with D possibly being TRBD1 (6 bases). Trimming took 7 bases from V and 2 from J, leaving 11 bases between them. Looked up from germline, CDR1 is LNHDA and CDR2 is SQIVND (reference sequence). CDR3 length equals 13 residues. CDR3 residues: CASTSRGNTEAFF. CDR3 DNA: TGTGCCAGTACCTCCAGGGGAAACACTGAAGCTTTCTTT. Looking up the rest from reference TRBV19 and TRBJ1-1 gives the full variable domain: DGGITQSPKYLFRKEGQNVTLSCEQNLNHDAMYWYRQDPGQGLRLIYYSQIVNDFQKGDIAEGYSVSREKKESFPLTVTSAQKNPTAFYLCASTSRGNTEAFFGQGTRLTVV.

V usage is TRBV5-6 and J usage is TRBJ1-4; D is unclear. Germline V gene sequence: CDR1 SGHDT, CDR2 YYEEEE. This CDR3 is 13 amino acids long. Trimming stripped 1 base from V and 6 bases from J, with 7 bases between. The CDR3 reads CASSLLLDEKLFF. The CDR3 DNA reads as TGTGCCAGCAGCTTGTTGCTAGATGAAAAACTGTTTTTT.

The V call is TRBV7-9, the J call TRBJ1-5; TRBD1 is a possible D gene (5 bases). CDR1 and CDR2 from the germline V gene are SEHNR and FQNEAQ (reference sequence). Trimming pared 7 bases from V and 1 base from J, leaving 20 bases between. This CDR3 contains 17 residues. The CDR3 is CASTERRGDGSNQPQHF. CDR3 bases: TGTGCCAGCACCGAGAGGCGCGGGGACGGGAGCAATCAGCCCCAGCATTTT.

This chain connects TRBV19 to TRBJ2-7; D possibly corresponds to TRBD2 (5 bases). The V gene lost 6 bases and the J gene lost 3 bases, with 15 bases spanning the gap. There are 14 residues in the CDR3. The germline V gene has CDR1 LNHDA and CDR2 SQIVND (reference sequence). The CDR3, as DNA: TGTGCCAGTAGCCCGGCGGGTACCGGCTACGAGCAGTACTTC. It encodes CASSPAGTGYEQYF.

The table lists this clone with a count of one. The V and J genes are TRBV27 and TRBJ1-6; no definite D call. The CDR3 runs 14 residues. CDR1 MNHEY and CDR2 SMNVEV come from the germline V gene (reference sequence). The V and J ends lost 2 bases and 4 bases respectively, with 6 bases between them. In DNA, the CDR3 is TGTGCCAGCAGTTTAACATATTATAATTCACCCCTCCACTTT. Its protein product is CASSLTYYNSPLHF.

The chain recombines TRBV9 with TRBJ2-3; the match to TRBD1 covers 8 bases. CDR1 is SGDLS and CDR2 is YYNGEE in the germline V gene. The CDR3 is 16 amino acids. Trimming at V came to 3 bases and at J to 1 base, leaving 7 bases not matched to a gene. In DNA form, the CDR3 reads TGTGCCAGCAGCGCTTCGACAGGGGTGGGCACAGATACGCAGTATTTT. This codes for CASSASTGVGTDTQYF.

This clone has just one count. The CDR3 coding sequence is TGTGCCAGCAGTTTTTCCGGGGAGCTGTTTTTT. Protein product: CASSFSGELFF. The chain links TRBV6-6 to TRBJ2-2; D not certain. The V gene's germline CDR1 is MNHNY and CDR2 SVGAGI (reference sequence). Trimming pared 4 bases from V and 6 bases from J, leaving 3 bases between. The CDR3 runs to 11 residues.

This chain uses TRBV7-8 with TRBJ2-1, with 12 bases identical to TRBD2. J lost 1 base, V lost 0 bases, and 10 bases had no gene match. This CDR3 contains 20 residues. Germline V gene lookup returns CDR1 SGHVS and CDR2 FQNEAQ. DNA of the CDR3: TGTGCCAGCAGCTTAGCGACAGGGGCCGGACTAGCGGGGTCCTACAATGAGCAGTTCTTC. Its translation: CASSLATGAGLAGSYNEQFF.

This clone was detected only once. The V gene is TRBV10-2, the J gene TRBJ2-1; D gene uncertain. Germline CDR1 and CDR2: WSHSY and SAAADI. The CDR3 totals 16 residues. Trimming took 4 bases from V and 0 from J, leaving 13 bases between them. Here the CDR3 reads CASSGLGSTSYNEQFF. The CDR3 DNA sequence: TGCGCCAGCAGTGGCTTGGGGTCGACCTCCTACAATGAGCAGTTCTTC.

The chain is built from TRBV5-1 and TRBJ2-7; no reliable D call. The germline V and J ends were trimmed by 2 bases and 2 bases, with 11 bases remaining between them. The CDR3 runs 14 residues. Germline assignment: CDR1 SGHRS and CDR2 YFSETQ. Written as DNA, the CDR3 is TGCGCCAGCAGCTTTAGACTCCGTACCTACGAGCAGTACTTC. Its protein is CASSFRLRTYEQYF.

The chain couples TRBV6-6 to TRBJ2-2, with D hard to call. The CDR3 runs 12 residues. Trimming took 0 bases from V and 5 from J, leaving 1 base between them. Germline CDR1 and CDR2: MNHNY and SVGAGI (reference sequence). This chain's CDR3 is CASSYSTGELFF. The CDR3 bases are TGTGCCAGCAGTTACTCGACCGGGGAGCTGTTTTTT.